These T cell receptor beta chains were read from a single sample in a study of blood T cells in healthy people across ages. TCRdb ran MiXCR on the 5' RACE reads and lists one entry per CDR3 protein. Of fewer than 1,000,000 distinct CDR3 sequences in the sample, 40% to 50% were seen once. Source material: blood. These receptors originate from a man aged 55 to 69 in good health. Both conserved end residues are part of each CDR3. D genes are given only for firm matches. Clone size is not always given. Where it is, it says once, few, many or a class for expanded clones.

size	J	D	V	DNA	CDR3
-	TRBJ2-1	-	TRBV7-2	TGTGCCAGCAGCGAAAGGACTCTCAATGAGCAGTTCTTC	CASSERTLNEQFF
-	TRBJ2-3	TRBD1	TRBV7-9	TGTGCCGGCAGCTTCGGGGACAGACCTAGCACAGATATGCAGTATTTT	CAGSFGDRPSTDMQYF
-	TRBJ2-5	TRBD2	TRBV7-9	TGTACCAGCAGCTCGACTAGCGGTAACTACGAGCGGTACTTC	CTSSSTSGNYERYF
-	TRBJ2-3	-	TRBV5-1	TGCGCCAGCAGCTTGCTGGCGGGGGCCGCAACTAGCACAGATACGCAGTATTTT	CASSLLAGAATSTDTQYF
few	TRBJ2-5	TRBD2	TRBV4-3	TGCGCCAGCAGCCCTCTCGTTAGCGGGGTCCAAGAGACCCAGTACTTC	CASSPLVSGVQETQYF
-	TRBJ1-2	-	TRBV21-1	TGTGCCAACAGCGAAACTCTTGACAGGTCGGTTTGCTATGGCTACACCTTC	CANSETLDRSVCYGYTF
-	TRBJ2-1	-	TRBV9	TGTGCCAGCAGCGTAAGTTTAAATGAGCAGTTCTTC	CASSVSLNEQFF
-	TRBJ2-4	-	TRBV6-2/TRBV6-3	TGTGCCAGCAGTAACTTACAGCTAGCCAAAAACATTCAGTACTTC	CASSNLQLAKNIQYF
-	TRBJ2-1	-	TRBV3-1	TGTGCCAGCAGCCAAGATATATCGCGGTTTGGGCAGTTCTTC	CASSQDISRFGQFF
-	TRBJ2-3	TRBD2	TRBV28	TGTGCCAGCAGCCGGACTAGCGGATTCACAGATACGCAGTATTTT	CASSRTSGFTDTQYF
-	TRBJ1-6	TRBD1	TRBV4-3	TGCGCCAGCAGCCAAGAGGGGGGTAGGGGACAGTATAATTCACCCCTCCACTTT	CASSQEGGRGQYNSPLHF
-	TRBJ2-1	TRBD2	TRBV7-9	TGTGCCAGCAGCTTAGGTTCTAGCGGGGGGGACTCCTACAATGAGCAGTTCTTC	CASSLGSSGGDSYNEQFF
-	TRBJ1-2	-	TRBV4-3	TGCGCCAGCAGCCACCGGGACAAGGGCTACACCTTC	CASSHRDKGYTF
-	TRBJ2-3	-	TRBV20-1	TGCAGTGCTATCAGGGGCGGGGTCCTCACAGATACGCAGTATTTT	CSAIRGGVLTDTQYF
once	TRBJ1-2	TRBD1	TRBV6-2/TRBV6-3	TGTGCCAGCGCTACCGGGACAGGGGTCTATGGCTACACCTTC	CASATGTGVYGYTF
-	TRBJ2-7	TRBD1	TRBV6-2/TRBV6-3	TGTGCCAGCGGAACCGGGACAGGGGTCGACGAGCAGTACTTC	CASGTGTGVDEQYF
-	TRBJ2-3	TRBD2	TRBV7-9	TGTGCCAGCAGCTTATTCGCGGGGGGGGCAGATGCGCAGTATTTT	CASSLFAGGADAQYF
-	TRBJ1-2	TRBD1	TRBV20-1	TGCAGTGCTAGAGACGAGGGCAGGGGGCCTGGCTATGGCTACACCTTC	CSARDEGRGPGYGYTF
-	TRBJ2-7	-	TRBV19	TGTGCCAGTGGCCCCTCGGTACGCGAGCAGTACTTC	CASGPSVREQYF
few	TRBJ1-1	-	TRBV6-2/TRBV6-3	TGTGCCAGCAGACCGCAGGGCACTGAAGCTTTCTTT	CASRPQGTEAFF
few	TRBJ1-4	-	TRBV7-2	TGTGCCAGCAGCCGAGACAGTGGGGAGGATGAAAAACTGTTTTTT	CASSRDSGEDEKLFF
-	TRBJ2-7	-	TRBV9	TGTGCCAGCAGCAGAGCGGAGGGCGAGCAGTACTTC	CASSRAEGEQYF
-	TRBJ1-5	-	TRBV4-3	TGCGCCAGCAGCCAAGAATACGGGCAGGGCAATCAGCCCCAGCATTTT	CASSQEYGQGNQPQHF
-	TRBJ2-1	-	TRBV20-1	TGCAGTGCTAGAGATGTCCTGGGCAATGAGCAGTTCTTC	CSARDVLGNEQFF
-	TRBJ1-6	-	TRBV3-1	TGTGCCAGCAGCCAATACAATCGGCCCCTCCACTTT	CASSQYNRPLHF
-	TRBJ1-2	-	TRBV5-5	TGTGCCAGCAGCTTGGCCCCGGGAGATATCAACTATGGCTACACCTTC	CASSLAPGDINYGYTF
-	TRBJ2-7	-	TRBV29-1	TGCAGCGTTGATGCGCAGGGAGGGGGTTACGAGCAGTACTTC	CSVDAQGGGYEQYF
-	TRBJ2-5	TRBD2	TRBV20-1	TGCAGTGCTAAACCTAGCGGGGCGGCGGGCCAAGAGACCCAGTACTTC	CSAKPSGAAGQETQYF
-	TRBJ2-4	-	TRBV20-1	TGCAGTACTAGTAGGAAAAACATTCAGTACTTC	CSTSRKNIQYF
many	TRBJ2-7	TRBD1	TRBV13	TGTGCCAGCAGCTTACGTTGGACAGGGGATCGGGAGCAGTACTTC	CASSLRWTGDREQYF
few	TRBJ2-7	-	TRBV6-2/TRBV6-3	TGTGCCAGCAGTTACATTCTTAACTACGAGCAGTACTTC	CASSYILNYEQYF
-	TRBJ2-7	-	TRBV6-5	TGTGCCAGCAGTTACCCCACATTGGGGGCCACCTACGAGCAGTACTTC	CASSYPTLGATYEQYF
-	TRBJ2-3	TRBD2	TRBV10-1	TGCGCCAGCAGTGGACTAGCGGGGGGGCGAGGCACAGATACGCAGTATTTT	CASSGLAGGRGTDTQYF
few	TRBJ2-7	TRBD1	TRBV3-1	TGTGCCAGCAGCCAAATGGGACAGAGCCACTACGAGCAGTACTTC	CASSQMGQSHYEQYF
-	TRBJ2-1	TRBD2	TRBV11-2	TGTGCCAGCAGCTTAGTAACTAGCGGGGTAGGTAGTGAGCAGTTCTTC	CASSLVTSGVGSEQFF
-	TRBJ1-1	-	TRBV20-1	TGCAGTGCTAGTGGACTGAGTAACACTGAAGCTTTCTTT	CSASGLSNTEAFF
-	TRBJ1-1	TRBD1	TRBV20-1	TGCAGTGCTAGAGATAAGACAGGGGGAGCTTTCTTT	CSARDKTGGAFF
few	TRBJ2-1	TRBD1	TRBV9	TGTGCCAGCAGCTATACCGGGACAGGGGGCCATAATGAGCAGTTCTTC	CASSYTGTGGHNEQFF
-	TRBJ2-7	TRBD1	TRBV12-3/TRBV12-4	TGTGCCAGCAGCACGACAGGGACCTCTCGCGAGCAGTACTTC	CASSTTGTSREQYF
-	TRBJ2-3	-	TRBV10-3	TGTGCCATCAGTGAGCCGAGGGTTACAGATACGCAGTATTTT	CAISEPRVTDTQYF